A single sample gave rise to the 4 T cell receptor beta chains below, sequenced in a study of cytomegalovirus exposure and HLA in healthy donors. 60 Vbeta and 13 Jbeta primers were used in PCR. Libraries were prepared by immunoSEQ multiplex PCR; TCRdb keeps only in-frame clonotypes and omits some of them. The table includes about 160,000 clones, around four fifths detected once. Material for sequencing was PBMCs. These TCRs come from a male donor in good health and CMV-seronegative.

DNA of the CDR3: TGTGCCAGCAAGAGCCAGCAGGGAAACACCGGGGAGCTGTTTTTT. Amino acids: CASKSQQGNTGELFF. V gene TRBV6-1 combines with J gene TRBJ2-2; possibly TRBD1 for D (5 bases). Germline loops: CDR1 MNHNS, CDR2 SASEGT. V was clipped by 7 bases and J by 2 bases, with 14 bases between them. CDR3 length: 15 residues.

This chain connects TRBV6-6 to TRBJ2-7, with a possible D match to TRBD1 (5 bases). Trimming removed 9 bases at V and 3 bases at J, with 15 bases between. Germline assignment: CDR1 MNHNY and CDR2 SVGAGI (reference sequence). The CDR3 is 13 residues long. Written as DNA, the CDR3 is TGTGCCAGTGTCCTAGGGCAGGGCTACGAGCAGTACTTC. This translates into CASVLGQGYEQYF.

This chain joins TRBV28 and TRBJ2-7; 8 nucleotides align to TRBD2. CDR1 MDHEN and CDR2 SYDVKM come from the germline V gene. This CDR3 has 15 amino acids. With 5 bases clipped from V and 3 bases from J, the junction kept 9 bases outside the gene matches. Here the CDR3 DNA reads TGTGCCAGCAGTCCCCCGGCGGGAGGTATCTACGAGCAGTACTTC. Its translation: CASSPPAGGIYEQYF.

The chain recombines TRBV18 with TRBJ2-7, with D uncertain. The V end was cut by 3 bases, the J end by 0 bases, with 6 bases between. The CDR3 length is 13 residues. Germline lookup yields CDR1 KGHSH and CDR2 LQKENI. This CDR3 is CASSPPSSYEQYF. As DNA, the CDR3 is TGTGCCAGCTCACCCCCTAGCTCCTACGAGCAGTACTTC.